The 10 T cell receptor beta chains in this list originate from one sample, sequenced in a study of blood T cell repertoires in COVID-19. This table comes from immunoSEQ multiplex PCR, and its TCRdb copy is limited to in-frame clones, with some not included. The data show about 80,000 clones, with around 69% seen just once and about a sixth held by the top ten. Material: peripheral blood. These TCRs come from an older man with active or convalescent COVID-19.

The rearrangement uses TRBV3-1 (or the pseudogene TRBV3-2) and TRBJ2-3; D gene unclear. Germline V gives CDR1 LGHDT, CDR2 YNNKEL (reference sequence). Trimming left V 3 bases short and J 4 bases short, with 14 bases between. The CDR3 spans 15 residues. The CDR3 loop reads CASSHHLYPPDTQYF. The CDR3 DNA reads as TGTGCCAGCAGCCACCATCTATACCCGCCAGATACGCAGTATTTT.

This clone was recorded a few times. This sequence joins TRBV2 and TRBJ1-5; 12 bases match TRBD1. CDR1 is SNHLY, CDR2 FYNNEI, per germline. Trimming took 3 bases from V and 6 from J; bases not matched to a gene: 3. CDR3 length equals 15 residues. CDR3 amino acids: CASSEGTGGTQPQHF. The CDR3 coding sequence is TGTGCCAGCAGTGAGGGGACAGGGGGCACTCAGCCCCAGCATTTT.

The sample holds one count of this clone. DNA for the CDR3: TGTGCCAGCAGCAGCGGAGATCAGCCCCAGCATTTT. This translates into CASSSGDQPQHF. The chain recombines TRBV7-9 with TRBJ1-5; D gene unclear. In germline, CDR1 is SEHNR, CDR2 FQNEAQ (reference sequence). Trimming took 5 bases from V and 5 from J, leaving 7 bases between them. This CDR3 is built from 12 residues.

The gene calls are TRBV2 and TRBJ1-3, with D possibly being TRBD1 (5 bases). The V end lost 5 bases, the J end lost 0 bases, and 14 bases lay between the germline ends. The CDR3 has 16 residues. The germline V gene encodes CDR1 SNHLY and CDR2 FYNNEI. CDR3 DNA: TGTGCCAGCAGTTCGGAACAGGAATACTCTGGAAACACCATATATTTT. It translates to CASSSEQEYSGNTIYF.

The chain combines TRBV4-1 with TRBJ2-1; 11 bases agree with TRBD2. After removal of 0 bases from V and 7 bases from J, the junction contained 5 bases not matched to a gene. Per germline, CDR1 MGHRA and CDR2 YSYEKL. CDR3 size: 16 residues. The CDR3 sequence: CASSQDYSGGANEQFF. CDR3 bases: TGCGCCAGCAGCCAAGATTATAGCGGGGGGGCAAATGAGCAGTTCTTC.

This clone was detected only once. This chain connects TRBV6-1 to TRBJ1-6, with 10 nucleotides matching TRBD1. Germline V lookup: CDR1 MNHNS, CDR2 SASEGT. The ends lost 7 bases at V and 4 bases at J; junction bases unmatched: 1. The CDR3 extends over 14 amino acids. The CDR3 loop reads CASTDRGYNSPLHF. Written as DNA, the CDR3 is TGTGCCAGCACGGACAGGGGGTATAATTCACCCCTCCACTTT.

This chain uses TRBV3-1 (or the pseudogene TRBV3-2) with TRBJ1-5, with 11 nucleotides matching TRBD1. Unmatched junction bases numbered 6, after V lost 4 bases and J lost 10 bases. The germline gives CDR1 LGHDT, CDR2 YNNKEL (reference sequence). CDR3 size: 14 residues. CDR3 amino acids: CASSLGQGARPQHF. As DNA, the CDR3 is TGTGCCAGCAGCCTCGGACAGGGGGCGCGTCCCCAGCATTTT.

This clone was seen a handful of times. The chain links TRBV4-1 to TRBJ2-1, with 11 bases aligning to TRBD1. CDR3 length: 17 amino acids. V lost 2 bases to trimming and J lost 8 bases; unmatched junction nucleotides: 11. Germline loops: CDR1 MGHRA, CDR2 YSYEKL. CDR3 sequence (DNA): TGCGCCAGCAGCCAAAGAATATCCGGGACAGGGGGACATGAGCAGTTCTTC. Translating gives CASSQRISGTGGHEQFF.

The chain recombines TRBV6-6 with TRBJ2-7; a possible D gene is TRBD2 (5 bases). Trimming removed 6 bases at V and 0 bases at J, with 12 bases between. There are 14 residues in the CDR3. Germline CDR1 is MNHNY and CDR2 is SVGAGI (reference sequence). The CDR3 nucleotides are TGTGCCAGCAGCTCAAGCGGCTCCTCCTACGAGCAGTACTTC. It yields the protein CASSSSGSSYEQYF.

This clone was seen more than once but under ten times. This CDR3 reads CASSQDRNRGDTDTQYF. The CDR3 DNA reads as TGCGCCAGCAGCCAAGATCGAAACCGGGGAGACACAGATACGCAGTATTTT. V usage is TRBV4-1 and J usage is TRBJ2-3, with D possibly matching TRBD2 (5 bases). CDR3 size: 17 residues. CDR1 and CDR2 (germline): MGHRA, YSYEKL. Deletions cut 0 bases from V and 2 bases from J, with 15 bases between.